This T cell receptor beta chain was found in a study of CD8+CD57+ T cells in acquired aplastic anemia. The CDR3 sequence is 14 residues long. Germline loops: CDR1 LNHDA, CDR2 SQIVND (reference sequence). V was shortened by 6 bases and J by 1 base, with 13 bases between the two germline ends. Using genomic DNA as the template, TCR beta VDJ and CDR3 profiling was carried out. TCRdb called the reads again in MiXCR, with one record for every CDR3 protein. The data hold roughly 420,000 distinct CDR3 sequences, with 60% to 80% observed a single time. The sample consisted of sorted CD4+, CD8+, or CD8+CD57+ T cells (not recorded which) from PBMCs. The chain uses TRBV19 and TRBJ2-7, with D possibly matching TRBD2 (6 bases). The clonotype originates from a human donor in good health, serving as a control. The CDR3 protein is CASSMTSESYEQYF. CDR3 sequence (DNA): TGTGCCAGTAGCATGACTAGTGAGTCCTACGAGCAGTACTTC.